A selection of T cell receptor beta chains follows, all from one sample in a study of cytomegalovirus exposure and HLA in healthy donors. The method was immunoSEQ multiplex PCR; TCRdb's version includes in-frame clones alone and lacks a portion of them. This sample carries roughly 90,000 clones, around 79% of them seen once, and the ten largest clones take under 5.5%. The sequenced sample was PBMCs. Receptors originate from a woman aged 40 to 50 in good health and CMV-seropositive. Each CDR3 is given with its conserved first and last residue. A D gene is named only where the DNA matches it firmly. Where a row states a size, it is once, few, many or the class of an expanded clone; other rows omit it.

>.|TRBD2|TRBV7-2|TRBJ2-2
TGTGCCAGCAGCCTAACTAGCGGGAGGGCCGGGGAGCTGTTTTTT
CASSLTSGRAGELFF
>.|TRBD1|TRBV5-6|TRBJ2-7
TGTGCCAGCAGCACCCCGGGACAGGGCAAGGAGCAGTACTTC
CASSTPGQGKEQYF
>.|.|TRBV7-9|TRBJ1-1
TGTGCCAGCAGGGAAGGACTACTGAACACTGAAGCTTTCTTT
CASREGLLNTEAFF
>.|.|TRBV4-3|TRBJ1-3
TGCGCCAGCAGCCAAGATTGGGCGACTGGAAACACCATATATTTT
CASSQDWATGNTIYF
>.|.|TRBV7-3|TRBJ2-3
TGTGCCAGCAGCTTATTGATTGCAGGAAGCACAGATACGCAGTATTTT
CASSLLIAGSTDTQYF
>.|.|TRBV4-3|TRBJ1-2
TGCGCCAGCAGCCAAGAGACCCGGGGGGGCGGCTACACCTTC
CASSQETRGGGYTF
>few|.|TRBV5-1|TRBJ1-1
TGCGCCAGCAGCTTGGCTTCTCAACAAGAAGCTTTCTTT
CASSLASQQEAFF
>.|TRBD2|TRBV19|TRBJ2-1
TGTGCCAGTGAGTCGGGAGGAAATGAGCAGTTCTTC
CASESGGNEQFF
>.|.|TRBV16|TRBJ1-4
TGTGCCAGCAGTCAAGCCTCGGCAACTAATGAAAAACTGTTTTTT
CASSQASATNEKLFF
>.|.|TRBV11-3|TRBJ1-1
TGTGCCAGCAGCTTAGGTGTGTTGGGGCGCGGAACTGAAGCTTTCTTT
CASSLGVLGRGTEAFF
>.|.|TRBV7-2|TRBJ2-5
TGTGCCAGCAGTAGGAGTTACGAGACCCAGTACTTC
CASSRSYETQYF
>.|.|TRBV6-6|TRBJ2-3
TGTGCCAGCACGCCCGGTGACTACACAGATACGCAGTATTTT
CASTPGDYTDTQYF
>.|.|TRBV18|TRBJ1-5
TGTGCCAGCTCAAATATGAGCAATCAGCCCCAGCATTTT
CASSNMSNQPQHF
>.|.|TRBV28|TRBJ1-6
TGTGCCAGCAGAACAGGACGTTTGGTCCTCCACTTT
CASRTGRLVLHF
>.|.|TRBV7-6|TRBJ1-1
TGTGCCAGCAGCGCCTCGCGGAACACTGAAGCTTTCTTT
CASSASRNTEAFF
>.|TRBD1|TRBV5-6|TRBJ2-1
TGTGCCAGCAGCTTTGGGACAGGACACAATGAGCAGTTCTTC
CASSFGTGHNEQFF
>few|TRBD1|TRBV4-3|TRBJ2-7
TGCGCCAGCAGCCCTCAGGACAGGGATTGGGACGAGCAGTACTTC
CASSPQDRDWDEQYF
>.|.|TRBV4-3|TRBJ2-1
TGCGCCAGCAGCCAAGATGTGTGGACGGGGACTCCCGATGAGCAGTTCTTC
CASSQDVWTGTPDEQFF
>.|TRBD2|TRBV5-1|TRBJ2-1
TGCGCCAGCAGCTTGGTCCTTAGCGGGAGCCTCTCCTACAATGAGCAGTTCTTC
CASSLVLSGSLSYNEQFF
>few|.|TRBV2|TRBJ2-3
TGTGCCAGAACTAAGAGTGTAGCGCGCACAGATACGCAGTATTTT
CARTKSVARTDTQYF
>.|TRBD1|TRBV5-1|TRBJ2-7
TGCGCCAGCAGCTGGGACAGGGGCGCCTACGAGCAGTACTTC
CASSWDRGAYEQYF
>.|.|TRBV6-5|TRBJ1-2
TGTGCCAGCAGTTACCACCCCAGGGACTCGAGCTATGGCTACACCTTC
CASSYHPRDSSYGYTF
>.|TRBD2|TRBV10-1|TRBJ2-1
TGCGCCAGCAGGAGAGGCCTAGCGGGATACAATGAGCAGTTCTTC
CASRRGLAGYNEQFF
>.|TRBD1|TRBV6-1|TRBJ1-5
TGTGCCAGCAGTGACTTTAGGACAGGGGGGAACAATCAGCCCCAGCATTTT
CASSDFRTGGNNQPQHF
>once|.|TRBV7-6|TRBJ2-7
TGTGCCAGCAGCTGGGAGAGAGGGGAGCAGTACTTC
CASSWERGEQYF
>.|.|TRBV5-5|TRBJ2-7
TGTGCCAGCAGCTTGCTCTCACAGGGCGAGCAGTACTTC
CASSLLSQGEQYF
>.|TRBD2|TRBV11-2|TRBJ2-7
TGTGCCAGCAGCTCCGGACTAGATGTCTTTTACGAGCAGTACTTC
CASSSGLDVFYEQYF
>.|.|TRBV5-1|TRBJ2-2
TGCGCCAGCAGCTTGAGCAGCGGGCGGGGAGCCACCGGGGAGCTGTTTTTT
CASSLSSGRGATGELFF
>.|.|TRBV5-4|TRBJ2-7
TGTGCCAGCAGCTTGCAGGGTAGCTCCTACGAGCAGTACTTC
CASSLQGSSYEQYF
>.|.|TRBV19|TRBJ1-5
TGTGCCAGCAATATTGCAGGTGGCAATCAGCCCCAGCATTTT
CASNIAGGNQPQHF
>few|TRBD1|TRBV6-5|TRBJ1-5
TGTGCCAGCAGTGAGACAGGGGGGGGTCAGCCCCAGCATTTT
CASSETGGGQPQHF
>.|TRBD2|TRBV7-6|TRBJ2-1
TGTGCCAGCAGCTTAGGAGGCGGGAGGGCCTCTTTCGATGAGCAGTTCTTC
CASSLGGGRASFDEQFF
>.|TRBD1|TRBV6-5|TRBJ2-7
TGTGCCAGTGGGACAGCCTCTCTTTACGAGCAGTACTTC
CASGTASLYEQYF
>.|.|TRBV10-2|TRBJ1-2
TGCGCCAGCAGTGATGGTCTCACAGAAGCACACTATGGCTACACCTTC
CASSDGLTEAHYGYTF
>.|TRBD2|TRBV27|TRBJ2-7
TGTGCCAGCAGGCAACGGATAGCGGGAGTAAACTACGAGCAGTACTTC
CASRQRIAGVNYEQYF
>.|.|TRBV21-1|TRBJ2-2
TGTGCCAGCAGCAAAGTTTCGGGACTAGCGGGAGGGCCGGGCACCGGGGAGCTGTTTTTT
CASSKVSGLAGGPGTGELFF
>.|.|TRBV6-5|TRBJ2-7
TGTGCCAGCCAGGCGTCCGCGCAGTACTTC
CASQASAQYF
>.|TRBD1|TRBV7-7|TRBJ2-2
TGTGCTAGCAGCTTAGGACAGGACCTGGGGGAGCTGTTTTTT
CASSLGQDLGELFF
>few|.|TRBV6-1|TRBJ2-6
TGTGCCAGCAGTGGAAAGGGGGTACTGGGGGGGGCCAACGTCCTGACTTTC
CASSGKGVLGGANVLTF
>.|TRBD1|TRBV29-1|TRBJ2-1
TGCAGCGTAGACAGGGGCAATGAGCAGTTCTTC
CSVDRGNEQFF
>few|TRBD2|TRBV27|TRBJ2-3
TGTGCCAGCAGTTCCCGGGGTAGCGGGAAAACAGATACGCAGTATTTT
CASSSRGSGKTDTQYF
>.|TRBD1|TRBV5-6|TRBJ1-2
TGTGCCAGCAGTCCCGGGACAGGGCCTAACTATGGCTACACCTTC
CASSPGTGPNYGYTF
>.|.|TRBV14|TRBJ2-5
TGTGCCAGCAGCCAAGTCGGACGGGAGTGGACCCAGTACTTC
CASSQVGREWTQYF
>.|TRBD2|TRBV11-3|TRBJ2-5
TGTGCCAGCAGCTTAGGAATACGGGAGGACTCCCAAGAGACCCAGTACTTC
CASSLGIREDSQETQYF
>.|.|TRBV6-4|TRBJ2-3
TGTGCCAGCAGTGAACATGGGGCCTATAACCCCACAGATACGCAGTATTTT
CASSEHGAYNPTDTQYF
>.|.|TRBV2|TRBJ2-7
TGTGCCAGCAGGCCCCTAGAATCCTACGAGCAGTACTTC
CASRPLESYEQYF
>once|.|TRBV27|TRBJ2-1
TGTGCCGGAGGACAGACGCAGTTCTTC
CAGGQTQFF
>.|.|TRBV4-1|TRBJ2-2
TGCGCCAGCAGCCAATGGGGGGCCGGGGAGCTGTTTTTT
CASSQWGAGELFF
>few|TRBD1|TRBV27|TRBJ1-2
TGTGCCAGCAGTCCCCGACAGGGCGGGAGCTACACCTTC
CASSPRQGGSYTF
>.|TRBD1|TRBV27|TRBJ1-2
TGTGCCAGCAGTCTCGGACAGGGGGGGGGCTACACCTTC
CASSLGQGGGYTF
>.|.|TRBV2|TRBJ1-5
TGTGCCAGCAGAAATAACAGGGTGGGTCAGCCCCAGCATTTT
CASRNNRVGQPQHF
>once|TRBD2|TRBV28|TRBJ2-1
TGTGCCAGCAGTTTGGGTCCTAGCGGTTGGACCTACAATGAGCAGTTCTTC
CASSLGPSGWTYNEQFF
>.|.|TRBV11-2|TRBJ2-1
TGTGCCAGCAGCCAAGCACTAGGTAGCTACAATGAGCAGTTCTTC
CASSQALGSYNEQFF